The clone carrying this T cell receptor beta chain was picked up one time. Assay used: immunoSEQ multiplex PCR; TCRdb lists only in-frame clones, some missing. The sample holds approximately 75,000 clones, 91% seen once. These data belong to a study of Tregs in tolerant kidney transplant recipients. This sample comprised Tregs from blood, obtained before the transplant. The receptor was isolated from a human donor who received a combined kidney and bone marrow transplant.

The CDR3, as DNA: TGTGCCAGCAGCTCCGGGACAGTTAATGAAAAACTGTTTTTT. Translated: CASSSGTVNEKLFF. J is TRBJ1-4 and V is TRBV7-2, with 7 bases that match TRBD1. This CDR3 is 14 amino acids long. Trimming cost V 4 bases and J 4 bases; bases outside gene matches: 3. Germline CDR1 is SGHTA and CDR2 is FQGNSA.